The entry that follows covers one TCR beta chain sequence. Its antigen is undetermined. Use of 60 Vbeta and 13 Jbeta primers characterized the PCR. Source study methods: A follow-up analysis tallied 73 million or so unique TCR beta chains, roughly 10 million shared. TCRdb keeps only in-frame clones here, not all; method: immunoSEQ multiplex PCR. From that table come the V and J calls and clone size; the DNA was used to work out D and trimming. The repertoire holds fewer than 200,000 clones, about four fifths seen once, with approximately 0.78% in the top ten. These data come from a study of cytomegalovirus exposure and HLA in healthy donors. Across the whole study: Out of fewer than 400 genotyped donors, approximately 84% belonged to the Caucasian-associated ancestry cluster.

The V gene end was trimmed by 11 bases and the J gene end by 4 bases; junction bases not matched to a gene: 17. CDR1 and CDR2 (germline): SGHTA, FQGNSA. The CDR3 has 16 residues. Study observations and caveats: A missense variant in DCLRE1C was later tied to TCR beta V- and J-gene trimming. Within a later analysis, the majority of CMV-associated TCR beta chains appeared HLA-restricted.

The origin of this receptor is a woman between 18 and 29 years old in good health and CMV-seronegative. The sequenced sample consisted of PBMCs. V gene TRBV7-2 combines with J gene TRBJ2-1, with 7 bases matching TRBD2. The CDR3 sequence is CAAIPSGSVEYNEQFF. CDR3 nucleotide sequence: TGTGCCGCCATTCCTAGCGGATCCGTGGAGTACAATGAGCAGTTCTTC.